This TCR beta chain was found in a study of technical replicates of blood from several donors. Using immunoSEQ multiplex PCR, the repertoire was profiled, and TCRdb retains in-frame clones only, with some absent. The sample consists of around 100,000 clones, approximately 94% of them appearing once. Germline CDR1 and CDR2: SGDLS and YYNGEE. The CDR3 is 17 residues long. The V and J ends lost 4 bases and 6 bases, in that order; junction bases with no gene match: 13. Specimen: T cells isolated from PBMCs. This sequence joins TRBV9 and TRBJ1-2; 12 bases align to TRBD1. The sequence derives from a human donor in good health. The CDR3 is CASSPGGTGGAWNGYTF. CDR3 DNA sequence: TGTGCCAGCAGCCCAGGAGGGACAGGGGGCGCTTGGAATGGCTACACCTTC.